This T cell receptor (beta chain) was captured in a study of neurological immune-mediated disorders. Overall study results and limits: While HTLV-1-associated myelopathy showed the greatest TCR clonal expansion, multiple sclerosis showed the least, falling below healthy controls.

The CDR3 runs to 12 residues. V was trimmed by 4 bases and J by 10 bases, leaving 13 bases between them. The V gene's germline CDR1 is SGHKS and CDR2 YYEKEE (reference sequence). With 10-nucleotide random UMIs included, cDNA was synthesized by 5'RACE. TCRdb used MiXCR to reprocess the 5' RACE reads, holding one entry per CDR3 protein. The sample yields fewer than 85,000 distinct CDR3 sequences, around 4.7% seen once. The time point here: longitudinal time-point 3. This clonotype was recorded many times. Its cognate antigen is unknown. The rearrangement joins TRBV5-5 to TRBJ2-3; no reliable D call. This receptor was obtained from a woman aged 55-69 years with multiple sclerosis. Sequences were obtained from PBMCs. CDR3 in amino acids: CASSPDPMPQYF. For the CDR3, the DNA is TGTGCCAGCAGCCCGGACCCTATGCCGCAGTATTTT.